The clone carrying this TCR beta chain was observed at least ten times. Sequencing used immunoSEQ multiplex PCR; TCRdb keeps in-frame clones, though not all of them. The table has roughly 100,000 clones, about 85% seen once; the top ten hold 4.5% to 6%. The entry originates in a study of T cell responses to AZD1222 COVID-19 vaccine. The junction had 10 bases not matched to a gene; V was cut back by 3 bases and J by 7 bases. CDR3 length: 16 amino acids. Germline V gene lookup returns CDR1 SGHTA and CDR2 FQGNSA. The V call is TRBV7-2, the J call TRBJ2-1, with 9 bases identical to TRBD2. This receptor was obtained from an adult in good health. The starting material was peripheral blood, obtained on day 0 of AZD1222 vaccination. This CDR3 is CASSLSGAGGQNEQFF. The CDR3 DNA is TGTGCCAGCAGCTTGAGCGGAGCGGGAGGCCAGAATGAGCAGTTCTTC.